A selection of T cell receptor beta chains follows, all from one sample in a study of T cells in localized non-small cell lung cancer. Produced via immunoSEQ multiplex PCR; TCRdb's table is partial and in-frame only. Here the sample spans tens of thousands of clones, 92% being singletons. The source material was peripheral blood, sampled before any cancer treatment. Every receptor here comes from a female donor older than 55 with stage I lung adenocarcinoma. The CDR3 runs from the conserved cysteine through the conserved F or W. D genes are given only for firm matches. Clone size appears in some rows only: once, few, many, or a class for an expanded clone.

j_call d_call v_call clone_size cdr3_aa cdr3_nt
TRBJ1-5 . TRBV15 . CATSRDDGTTASDQPQHF TGTGCCACCAGCAGAGATGACGGAACCACTGCTTCCGATCAGCCCCAGCATTTT
TRBJ1-4 . TRBV15 . CATSKGEASSEKLFF TGTGCCACCAGTAAGGGGGAGGCCTCGAGTGAAAAACTGTTTTTT
TRBJ2-7 . TRBV5-6 . CASSLFQGLAYEQYF TGTGCCAGCAGCTTGTTTCAGGGGCTAGCCTACGAGCAGTACTTC
TRBJ1-2 . TRBV5-1 . CASSLYDKGYGYTF TGCGCCAGCAGCTTGTACGACAAGGGATATGGCTACACCTTC
TRBJ2-3 TRBD2 TRBV29-1 . CTYSGGPTDTQYF TGTACATATAGCGGGGGTCCCACAGATACGCAGTATTTT
TRBJ1-1 . TRBV18 once CASSPDRGRTEAFF TGTGCCAGCTCACCAGATAGGGGAAGGACTGAAGCTTTCTTT
TRBJ1-1 . TRBV6-1 . CASSDLFEAFF TGTGCCAGCAGTGATCTGTTTGAAGCTTTCTTT
TRBJ1-1 . TRBV7-2 . CASSLGTQAFF TGTGCCAGCAGCTTAGGGACTCAAGCTTTCTTT
TRBJ1-2 . TRBV6-6 . CALRREGANYGYTF TGTGCCCTCAGGAGGGAGGGAGCTAACTATGGCTACACCTTC
TRBJ1-3 TRBD1 TRBV9 once CASSVAKGATGNTIYF TGTGCCAGCAGCGTAGCGAAGGGGGCCACTGGAAACACCATATATTTT
TRBJ1-4 . TRBV5-5 once CASRDGGLGEKLFF TGTGCCAGCAGAGATGGAGGGTTGGGTGAAAAACTGTTTTTT
TRBJ1-4 . TRBV29-1 . CSVVPRGLANEKLFF TGCAGCGTTGTACCCAGGGGACTCGCTAATGAAAAACTGTTTTTT
TRBJ2-1 . TRBV20-1 . CSARDTPEQFF TGCAGTGCTAGAGATACTCCTGAGCAGTTCTTC
TRBJ2-3 TRBD2 TRBV29-1 . CSVSAGGMDTQYF TGCAGCGTTTCAGCGGGGGGGATGGATACGCAGTATTTT
TRBJ2-7 TRBD2 TRBV11-3 . CASSRTRSHPEQYF TGTGCCAGCAGCCGGACTAGATCTCACCCCGAGCAGTACTTC
TRBJ2-7 TRBD2 TRBV2 . CASSQLAGVVEQYF TGTGCCAGCAGTCAACTAGCGGGGGTAGTCGAGCAGTACTTC
TRBJ2-5 . TRBV10-3 . CAIRGGAGPGTQYF TGTGCCATCAGAGGAGGGGCGGGGCCGGGGACCCAGTACTTC
TRBJ2-2 . TRBV7-9 . CASSLGGTGMNTGELFF TGTGCCAGCAGCTTAGGGGGGACTGGGATGAACACCGGGGAGCTGTTTTTT
TRBJ1-2 . TRBV6-1 once CASRGDPGQRYGYTF TGTGCCAGTCGAGGGGATCCGGGACAACGGTATGGCTACACCTTC
TRBJ2-5 . TRBV11-2 . CASSLAWGTQYF TGTGCCAGCAGCTTAGCTTGGGGGACCCAGTACTTC
TRBJ2-4 TRBD2 TRBV18 . CASSPVTSGGSKNIQYF TGTGCCAGCTCACCTGTGACTAGCGGGGGATCCAAAAACATTCAGTACTTC
TRBJ1-3 . TRBV6-6 . CASSPGTNSGNTIYF TGTGCCAGCAGTCCCGGGACTAACTCTGGAAACACCATATATTTT
TRBJ1-2 TRBD1 TRBV14 few CASSHTTGGGYGYTF TGTGCCAGCAGCCACACGACAGGGGGCGGATATGGCTACACCTTC
TRBJ2-7 TRBD1 TRBV10-3 . CAIRRTGNLGESYEQYF TGTGCCATCAGGAGGACAGGGAATCTCGGGGAATCCTACGAGCAGTACTTC
TRBJ1-5 TRBD1 TRBV6-5 few CASSYSQGAAQPQHF TGTGCCAGCAGTTACTCCCAGGGGGCGGCTCAGCCCCAGCATTTT
TRBJ2-6 . TRBV18 . CASSRDNLAGANVLTF TGTGCCAGCTCACGGGACAATTTAGCTGGGGCCAACGTCCTGACTTTC
TRBJ2-2 TRBD2 TRBV2 . CASSEFPSGGANTGELFF TGTGCCAGCAGTGAATTCCCTAGCGGGGGTGCGAACACCGGGGAGCTGTTTTTT
TRBJ2-1 TRBD1 TRBV7-2 . CASSSSTGVYNEQFF TGTGCCAGCAGCTCTTCGACAGGGGTCTACAATGAGCAGTTCTTC
TRBJ1-2 . TRBV6-6 . CASSYSEGGYGYTF TGTGCCAGCAGTTACAGTGAGGGTGGCTATGGCTACACCTTC
TRBJ2-2 . TRBV19 . CASSIEGKTTTATGELFF TGTGCCAGTAGTATAGAGGGGAAAACTACGACAGCCACCGGGGAGCTGTTTTTT